The present T cell receptor (beta chain) was sequenced within a study of cytomegalovirus exposure and HLA in healthy donors. Findings and caveats of the study: A later analysis found most CMV-associated TCR beta chains apparently HLA-restricted. In all likelihood, a cluster of highly shared sequence variants was a sequencing artifact.

The CDR3 loop spans 13 amino acids. Germline CDR1 is SGHTA and CDR2 is FQGNSA. V shed 4 bases, J shed 7 bases, and the junction held 4 bases outside the gene matches. Researchers ran the PCR with 60 Vbeta and 13 Jbeta primers. In the original processing: Roughly 10 million shared chains were among tens of millions of unique TCR beta chains counted in a later analysis. The method was immunoSEQ multiplex PCR; TCRdb's version includes in-frame clones alone and lacks a portion of them. Clone size and V and J calls were adopted from that table, with D and trimming inferred from the DNA. This sample has under 200,000 clones, with 60% to 85% found just once. As concerns this clone: What it binds is not known.

The rearrangement uses TRBV7-2 and TRBJ2-3, with TRBD2 identical over 8 bases. This sequence originates from a man between 50 and 59 years old in good health and CMV-seropositive. Sequencing used PBMCs. The CDR3 bases are TGTGCCAGCAGCTCGGGGGGGGCCTATACGCAGTATTTT. Encoded protein: CASSSGGAYTQYF.